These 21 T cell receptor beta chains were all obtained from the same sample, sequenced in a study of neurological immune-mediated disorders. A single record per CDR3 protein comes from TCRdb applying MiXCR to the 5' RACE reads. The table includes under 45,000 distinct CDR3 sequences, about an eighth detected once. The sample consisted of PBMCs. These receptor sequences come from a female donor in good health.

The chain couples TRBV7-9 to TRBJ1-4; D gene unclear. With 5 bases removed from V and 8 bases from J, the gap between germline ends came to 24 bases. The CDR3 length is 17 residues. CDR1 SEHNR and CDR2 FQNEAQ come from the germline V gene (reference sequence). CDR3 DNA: TGTGCCAGCAGCGAAAGATATAACACACCGAACGGGGAAAAACTGTTTTTT. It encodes CASSERYNTPNGEKLFF.

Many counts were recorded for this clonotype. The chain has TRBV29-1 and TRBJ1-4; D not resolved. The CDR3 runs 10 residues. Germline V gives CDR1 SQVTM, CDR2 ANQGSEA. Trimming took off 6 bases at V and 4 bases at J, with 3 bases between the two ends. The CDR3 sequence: CSVGNEKLFF. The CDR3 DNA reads TGCAGCGTCGGTAATGAAAAACTGTTTTTT.

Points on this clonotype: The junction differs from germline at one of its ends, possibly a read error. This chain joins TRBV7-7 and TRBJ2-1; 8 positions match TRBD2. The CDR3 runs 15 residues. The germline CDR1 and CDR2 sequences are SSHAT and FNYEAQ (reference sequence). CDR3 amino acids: CASSLGRGAGNEQFF. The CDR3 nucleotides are TGTGCTAGCAGCTTAGGGCGGGGGGCCGGCAATGAGCAGTTCTTC.

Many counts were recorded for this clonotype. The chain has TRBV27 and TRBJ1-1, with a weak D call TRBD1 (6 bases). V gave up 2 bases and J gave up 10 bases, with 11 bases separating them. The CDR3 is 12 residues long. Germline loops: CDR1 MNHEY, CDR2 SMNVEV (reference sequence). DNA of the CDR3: TGTGCCAGCAGTTTACCCGGGACAATAGCTTTCTTT. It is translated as CASSLPGTIAFF.

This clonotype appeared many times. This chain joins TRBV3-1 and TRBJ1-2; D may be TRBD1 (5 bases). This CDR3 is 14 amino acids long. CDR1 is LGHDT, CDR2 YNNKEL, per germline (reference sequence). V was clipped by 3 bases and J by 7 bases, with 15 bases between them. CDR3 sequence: CASSQRQSSGGYTF. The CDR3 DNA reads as TGTGCCAGCAGCCAGAGACAGAGTTCGGGTGGCTACACCTTC.

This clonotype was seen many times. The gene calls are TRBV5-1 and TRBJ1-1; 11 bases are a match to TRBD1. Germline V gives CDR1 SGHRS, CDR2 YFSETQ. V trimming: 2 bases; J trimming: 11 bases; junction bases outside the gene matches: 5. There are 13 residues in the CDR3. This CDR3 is CASSLGQGAGAFF. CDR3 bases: TGCGCCAGCAGCTTAGGACAGGGGGCCGGGGCTTTCTTT. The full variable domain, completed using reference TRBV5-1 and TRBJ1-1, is KAGVTQTPRYLIKTRGQQVTLSCSPISGHRSVSWYQQTPGQGLQFLFEYFSETQRNKGNFPGRFSGRQFSNSRSEMNVSTLELGDSALYLCASSLGQGAGAFFGQGTRLTVV.

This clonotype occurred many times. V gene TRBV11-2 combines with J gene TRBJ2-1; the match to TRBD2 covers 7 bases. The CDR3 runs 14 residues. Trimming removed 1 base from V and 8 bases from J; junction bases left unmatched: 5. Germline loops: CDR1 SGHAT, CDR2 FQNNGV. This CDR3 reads CASSLGSSGYEQFF. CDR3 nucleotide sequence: TGTGCCAGCAGCTTAGGTTCTAGCGGTTATGAGCAGTTCTTC.

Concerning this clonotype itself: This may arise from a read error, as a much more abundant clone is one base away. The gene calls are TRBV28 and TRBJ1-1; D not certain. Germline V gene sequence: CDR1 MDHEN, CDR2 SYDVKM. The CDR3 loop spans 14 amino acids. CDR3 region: CASSGIGKNTDAFF. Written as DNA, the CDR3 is TGTGCCAGCAGTGGCATCGGGAAGAACACTGACGCTTTCTTT.

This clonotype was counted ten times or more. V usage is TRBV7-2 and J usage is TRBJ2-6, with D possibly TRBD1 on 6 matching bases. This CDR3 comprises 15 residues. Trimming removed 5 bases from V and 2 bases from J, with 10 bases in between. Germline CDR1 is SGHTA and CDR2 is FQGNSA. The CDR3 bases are TGTGCCAGCAGCAATGCAGGGGCTGGGGCCAACGTCCTGACTTTC. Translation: CASSNAGAGANVLTF.

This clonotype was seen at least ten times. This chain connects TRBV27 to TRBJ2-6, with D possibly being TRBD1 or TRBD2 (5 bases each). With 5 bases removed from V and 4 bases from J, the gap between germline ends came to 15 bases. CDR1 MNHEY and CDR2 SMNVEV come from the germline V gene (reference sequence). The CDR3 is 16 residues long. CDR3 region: CASSRGETLGANVLTF. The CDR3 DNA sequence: TGTGCCAGCAGTAGGGGAGAAACACTCGGGGCCAACGTCCTGACTTTC.

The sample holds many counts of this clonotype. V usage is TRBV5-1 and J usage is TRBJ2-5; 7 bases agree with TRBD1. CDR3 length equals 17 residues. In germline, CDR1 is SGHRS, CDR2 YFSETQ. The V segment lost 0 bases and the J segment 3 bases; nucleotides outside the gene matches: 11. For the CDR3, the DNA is TGCGCCAGCAGCTTGGAGATCAACAGACAGGGTAAAGAGACCCAGTACTTC. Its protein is CASSLEINRQGKETQYF.

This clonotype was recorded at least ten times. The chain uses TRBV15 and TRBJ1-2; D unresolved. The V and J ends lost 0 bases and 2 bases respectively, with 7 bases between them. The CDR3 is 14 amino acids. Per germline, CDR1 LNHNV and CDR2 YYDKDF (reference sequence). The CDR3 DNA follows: TGTGCCACCAGCAGAGATGGCACCAACTATGGCTACACCTTC. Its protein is CATSRDGTNYGYTF.

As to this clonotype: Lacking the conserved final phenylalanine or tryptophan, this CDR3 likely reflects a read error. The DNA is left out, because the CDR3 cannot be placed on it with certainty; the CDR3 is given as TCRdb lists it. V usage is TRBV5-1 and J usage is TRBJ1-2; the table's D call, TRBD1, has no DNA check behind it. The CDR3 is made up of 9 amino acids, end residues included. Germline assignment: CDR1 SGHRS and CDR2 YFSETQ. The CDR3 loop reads CASSLGGTG.

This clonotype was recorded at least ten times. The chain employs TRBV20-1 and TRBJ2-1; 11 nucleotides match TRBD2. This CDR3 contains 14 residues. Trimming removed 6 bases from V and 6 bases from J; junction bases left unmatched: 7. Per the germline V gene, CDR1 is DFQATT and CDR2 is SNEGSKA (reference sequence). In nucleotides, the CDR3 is TGCAGTGCCCGGGCCGGGACTAGCGGCAATGAGCAGTTCTTC. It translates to CSARAGTSGNEQFF.

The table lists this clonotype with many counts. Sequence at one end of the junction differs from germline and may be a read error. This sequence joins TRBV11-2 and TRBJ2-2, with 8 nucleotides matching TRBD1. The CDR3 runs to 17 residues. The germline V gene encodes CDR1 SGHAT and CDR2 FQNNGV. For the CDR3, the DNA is TGTGCCAGCAGCCCCCTTCCCAGGACAGGGAACCCCGGGGAGCTGTTTTTT. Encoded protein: CASSPLPRTGNPGELFF.

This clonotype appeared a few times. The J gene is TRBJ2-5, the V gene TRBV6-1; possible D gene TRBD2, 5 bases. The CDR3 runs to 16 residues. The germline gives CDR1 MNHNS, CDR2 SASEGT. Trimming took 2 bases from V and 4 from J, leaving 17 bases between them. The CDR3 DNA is TGTGCCAGCAGTGAACCGGGATCCCCCGGTAGAGAGACCCAGTACTTC. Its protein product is CASSEPGSPGRETQYF.

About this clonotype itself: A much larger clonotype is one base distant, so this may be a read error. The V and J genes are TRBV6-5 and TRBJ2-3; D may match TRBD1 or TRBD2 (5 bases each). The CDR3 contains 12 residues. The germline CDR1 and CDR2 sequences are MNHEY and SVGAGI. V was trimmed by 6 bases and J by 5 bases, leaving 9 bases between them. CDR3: CASRGPEDTQYF. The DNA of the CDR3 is TGTGCCAGCAGGGGACCGGAAGATACGCAGTATTTT.

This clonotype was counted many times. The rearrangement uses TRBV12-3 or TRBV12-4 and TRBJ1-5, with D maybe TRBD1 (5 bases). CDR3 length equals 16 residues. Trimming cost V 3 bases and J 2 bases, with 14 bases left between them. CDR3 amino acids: CASSLGVVQGNQPQHF. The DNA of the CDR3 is TGTGCCAGCAGTTTGGGGGTTGTACAGGGCAATCAGCCCCAGCATTTT.

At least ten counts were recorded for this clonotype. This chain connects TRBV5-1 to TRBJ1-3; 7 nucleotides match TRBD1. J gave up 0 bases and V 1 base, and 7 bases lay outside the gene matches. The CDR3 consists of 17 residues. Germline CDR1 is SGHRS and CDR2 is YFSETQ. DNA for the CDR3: TGCGCCAGCAGCTTGACAGGGGCTTCGACCTCTGGAAACACCATATATTTT. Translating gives CASSLTGASTSGNTIYF.

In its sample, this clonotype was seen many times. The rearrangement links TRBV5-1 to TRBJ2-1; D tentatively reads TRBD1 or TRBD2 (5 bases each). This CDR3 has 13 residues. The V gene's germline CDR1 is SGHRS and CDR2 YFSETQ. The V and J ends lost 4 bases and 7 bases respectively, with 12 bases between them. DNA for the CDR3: TGCGCCAGCAGCACCCGACAGCGGAATGAGCAGTTCTTC. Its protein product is CASSTRQRNEQFF.

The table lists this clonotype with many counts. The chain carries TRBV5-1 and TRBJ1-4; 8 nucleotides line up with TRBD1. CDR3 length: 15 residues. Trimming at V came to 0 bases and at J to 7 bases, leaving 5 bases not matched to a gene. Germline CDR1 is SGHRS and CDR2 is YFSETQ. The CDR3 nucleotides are TGCGCCAGCAGCTTGGACCCAGGGGGCGGTGAAAAACTGTTTTTT. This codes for CASSLDPGGGEKLFF.